This TCR beta chain was identified in a study of glioma-infiltrating T cells. General study results and limits: Tissue-blood divergence was below expectation in non-neoplastic patients, above in gliomas.

This clonotype was counted at least ten times. Its antigen remains unknown. Using RNA template, CDR3s of TCR alpha and beta were amplified with iRepertoire arm-PCR. Input was about 85-450 ng of tissue mRNA or PBMC total RNA. MiXCR, applied by TCRdb to the multiplex PCR reads, yields one record per CDR3 protein. This table holds around 44,000 distinct CDR3 sequences, about a fifth found once. The specimen was glioma tissue, nonneoplastic brain tissue, or PBMCs (not recorded which). This sequence originates from a human donor with low-grade glioma or glioblastoma, undergoing nonglioma brain surgery, or in good health (not recorded which).

CDR3 nucleotides: TGTGCCAGCAGATCACCAGGACTAGCGGGAGTTGGTAATGAGCAGTTCTTC. Protein: CASRSPGLAGVGNEQFF. The chain recombines TRBV7-2 with TRBJ2-1; 13 bases line up with TRBD2. CDR1 is SGHTA, CDR2 FQGNSA, per germline. Germline trimming cut 6 bases from V and 7 bases from J; bases unmatched to any gene: 12. The CDR3 consists of 17 residues. The entire variable domain, with the rest obtained from reference TRBV7-2 and TRBJ2-1, is as follows: GAGVSQSPSNKVTEKGKDVELRCDPISGHTALYWYRQSLGQGLEFLIYFQGNSAPDKSGLPSDRFSAERTGGSVSTLTIQRTQQEDSAVYLCASRSPGLAGVGNEQFFGPGTRLTVL.